This TCR beta chain was observed in a study of T-cell reconstitution after alpha-beta-depleted transplantation in children. Study findings and constraints: Fresh T-cell production supplied most of the T-cell counts and diversity seen one year after transplant. Reports say that about two months after transplant, the alpha-beta T cells came out of several hundred graft clones that had expanded.

Unique molecular identifiers featured in how the TCRbeta library was prepared. TCRdb recomputed calls from the PCR reads with MiXCR, one row per CDR3 protein. The data show fewer than 350,000 distinct CDR3 sequences, 9.5% to 13% seen once. The germline V and J ends were trimmed by 3 bases and 5 bases, with 14 bases remaining between them. The CDR3 runs to 14 residues. Germline CDR1 DFQATT, CDR2 SNEGSKA (reference sequence). This clonotype was observed many times. Its specificity is unknown. The input for sequencing was peripheral blood, taken 180 days after TCRalphabeta/CD19-depleted stem cell transplant. This TCR derives from a male patient between 2 and 15 years old who had a stem cell transplant for chronic granulomatous disease, so the T cells may come from the graft donor. V gene TRBV20-1 combines with J gene TRBJ2-1, with D possibly being TRBD2 (6 bases). The CDR3 DNA reads as TGCAGTGCTAGTCGCGGGGCGGCAGACAATGAGCAGTTCTTC. It specifies CSASRGAADNEQFF.